Listed below are T cell receptor beta chains from one sample, sequenced in a study of shared clonotypes between healthy human individuals. Some clones are missing from TCRdb's copy, which holds only in-frame ones; the method was immunoSEQ multiplex PCR. The sample has more than 2,000,000 clones, 90% to 95% seen once; the top ten hold 0.3% to 0.4%. Sequenced input: naive CD4+ T cells from PBMCs. These receptors were taken from a man between 18 and 35 years old in good health. Some clones in this sample may be carry-over from other donors' samples. Each CDR3 is given with its conserved first and last residue. For some rows the clone size is stated as once, few or many, or as a class when expanded; others skip it.

abundance,v_gene,j_gene,CDR3aa
.,TRBV6-1,TRBJ1-5,CASSESSNQPQHF
.,TRBV30,TRBJ2-7,CAWSPGTNFYEQYF
.,TRBV6-5,TRBJ1-1,CASSSGNTEAFF
.,TRBV5-1,TRBJ2-2,CASSFPGLATRELFF
.,TRBV5-1,TRBJ2-1,CASSSLVQHPNEQFF
once,TRBV6-4,TRBJ1-5,CASSFNPNQPQHF
once,TRBV29-1,TRBJ1-3,CSVGGPYLNSGNTIYF
.,TRBV29-1,TRBJ2-7,CSVVGQGARYEQYF
.,TRBV7-9,TRBJ2-3,CASSLVGGGRLAGTDTQYF
.,TRBV5-4,TRBJ2-1,CASSLEGLAYNEQFF
.,TRBV27,TRBJ2-7,CASSPPDFFSYEQYF
.,TRBV9,TRBJ1-3,CASSVEHGTNTIYF